This TCR beta chain is from a study of blood T cell repertoires in COVID-19. Method: immunoSEQ multiplex PCR; TCRdb's copy keeps in-frame clones and lacks some. This table holds about 170,000 clones, approximately 86% found once. A word on this clone: Other DNA sequences from this sample encode an identical CDR3 as well.

The germline V gene has CDR1 MNHEY and CDR2 SVGAGI. Trimming removed 0 bases from V and 4 bases from J, with 7 bases in between. This CDR3 has 14 residues. The sample consisted of peripheral blood. This chain uses TRBV6-5 with TRBJ1-5, with TRBD1 as a possible D gene (6 bases). This sequence was found in a man aged 70-80 years with acute or convalescent COVID-19. The CDR3 DNA follows: TGTGCCAGCAGTTACTCAGGGGGAAATCAGCCCCAGCATTTT. Its protein product is CASSYSGGNQPQHF.